Each of the 17 T cell receptor beta chains below was sequenced from the same sample in a study of cytomegalovirus exposure and HLA in healthy donors. PCR used 60 Vbeta primers and 13 Jbeta primers. The method was immunoSEQ multiplex PCR; TCRdb's version includes in-frame clones alone and lacks a portion of them. Here the sample spans some 220,000 clones, approximately 84% being singletons. Material: PBMCs. Source of these receptors: a girl aged 2-10 years in good health and CMV-seronegative.

This clone has just a few counts. The gene calls are TRBV11-1 and TRBJ2-5, with 7 bases identical to TRBD1. The trim removed 7 bases at V and 2 bases at J, leaving 7 bases unmatched. Germline assignment: CDR1 SGHAT and CDR2 FQDESV (reference sequence). CDR3 size: 14 residues. DNA of the CDR3: TGTGCCAGCACCCACAGGGGCGGACAAGAGACCCAGTACTTC. Encoded protein: CASTHRGGQETQYF.

Worth noting for this clone: In the same sample, other DNA sequences code for this CDR3. The chain combines TRBV5-1 with TRBJ2-3; weak D call: TRBD2 (6 bases). V was pared by 1 base and J by 1 base, with 7 bases between. In germline, CDR1 is SGHRS, CDR2 YFSETQ. The CDR3 has 14 amino acids. The CDR3 region is CASSLPGGTDTQYF. Written as DNA, the CDR3 is TGCGCCAGCAGCTTGCCGGGAGGCACAGATACGCAGTATTTT.

The chain links TRBV18 to TRBJ1-1; D gene unclear. Germline CDR1 and CDR2: KGHSH and LQKENI. The CDR3 is made up of 13 amino acids. Trimming took 2 bases from V and 7 from J, leaving 11 bases between them. The CDR3 loop reads CASSPTTKVEAFF. The CDR3 DNA reads as TGTGCCAGCTCACCAACGACAAAAGTTGAAGCTTTCTTT. The full variable domain, in which reference TRBV18 and TRBJ1-1 provide the parts outside the CDR3, is NAGVMQNPRHLVRRRGQEARLRCSPMKGHSHVYWYRQLPEEGLKFMVYLQKENIIDESGMPKERFSAEFPKEGPSILRIQQVVRGDSAAYFCASSPTTKVEAFFGQGTRLTVV.

The CDR3 here is CASSLRGDGFYEQYF. The CDR3 nucleotides read TGCGCCAGCAGCCTCCGGGGGGACGGCTTCTACGAGCAGTACTTC. J is TRBJ2-7 and V is TRBV5-1, with 7 bases fitting TRBD2. The CDR3 spans 15 residues. Germline CDR1 is SGHRS and CDR2 is YFSETQ. Trimming at V came to 4 bases and at J to 3 bases, leaving 10 bases not matched to a gene.

The V gene is TRBV2, the J gene TRBJ2-7, with TRBD2 matching over 13 bases. Germline values: CDR1 SNHLY, CDR2 FYNNEI. This CDR3 is built from 17 residues. The V segment lost 0 bases and the J segment 3 bases; nucleotides outside the gene matches: 5. CDR3 sequence reads: CASSEARTSGGGYEQYF. The CDR3 DNA reads TGTGCCAGCAGTGAAGCCCGGACTAGCGGGGGAGGCTACGAGCAGTACTTC.

This clone appeared once. The chain couples TRBV5-1 to TRBJ2-7, with a tentative D call TRBD1 (5 bases). Germline CDR1 SGHRS, CDR2 YFSETQ. There are 15 residues in the CDR3. V was clipped by 0 bases and J by 0 bases, with 10 bases between them. CDR3 sequence (DNA): TGCGCCAGCAGCTTGGGATCAGGGAACTCCTACGAGCAGTACTTC. It yields the protein CASSLGSGNSYEQYF.

The chain joins TRBV4-2 to TRBJ2-3; tentative D call: TRBD1 (5 bases). From germline, CDR1 is LGHNA and CDR2 YNFKEQ. Trimming cost V 0 bases and J 6 bases, with 13 bases left between them. The CDR3 spans 15 residues. CDR3 region: CASSQETTGLDTQYF. Written as DNA, the CDR3 is TGTGCCAGCAGCCAAGAAACCACAGGTCTGGATACGCAGTATTTT.

This chain joins TRBV19 and TRBJ2-5; the D gene is possibly TRBD1 (6 bases). V was pared by 5 bases and J by 2 bases, with 12 bases between. This CDR3 has 14 amino acids. Germline CDR1 LNHDA, CDR2 SQIVND (reference sequence). The CDR3 region has the DNA TGTGCCAGTAGTCCCCAGGGGTGGCAAGAGACCCAGTACTTC. Encoded protein: CASSPQGWQETQYF.

The chain couples TRBV5-6 to TRBJ2-7; the D is unclear. The CDR3 consists of 14 residues. The germline V and J ends were trimmed by 2 bases and 2 bases, with 11 bases remaining between them. CDR1 is SGHDT, CDR2 YYEEEE, per germline. For the CDR3, the DNA is TGTGCCAGCAGCTTAGATAACAGTCCCTACGAGCAGTACTTC. This translates into CASSLDNSPYEQYF. The whole variable domain, remainder taken from reference TRBV5-6 and TRBJ2-7, is DAGVTQSPTHLIKTRGQQVTLRCSPKSGHDTVSWYQQALGQGPQFIFQYYEEEERQRGNFPDRFSGHQFPNYSSELNVNALLLGDSALYLCASSLDNSPYEQYFGPGTRLTVT.

The V call is TRBV27, the J call TRBJ1-4; tentative D call: TRBD1 (6 bases). The CDR3 extends over 15 amino acids. V was clipped by 8 bases and J by 0 bases, with 13 bases between them. Looked up from germline, CDR1 is MNHEY and CDR2 is SMNVEV (reference sequence). The CDR3 bases are TGTGCCAGCCGGGGGGCGGGTGCAACTAATGAAAAACTGTTTTTT. This translates into CASRGAGATNEKLFF.

The chain uses TRBV10-3 and TRBJ1-2; TRBD1 aligns across 9 bases. The CDR3 covers 15 residues. The ends lost 8 bases at V and 4 bases at J; junction bases unmatched: 11. Germline V gives CDR1 ENHRY, CDR2 SYGVKD. The CDR3 DNA reads as TGTGCCATCCTAGCCGGGACAGGGCCCCTCTATGGCTACACCTTC. This encodes CAILAGTGPLYGYTF.

This clone has a single count. J is TRBJ1-5 and V is TRBV19; no firm D call. V gave up 3 bases and J gave up 9 bases, with 9 bases separating them. The CDR3 runs to 12 residues. CDR1 is LNHDA and CDR2 is SQIVND in the germline V gene (reference sequence). CDR3 amino acids: CASSIRGPPQHF. The CDR3 coding sequence is TGTGCCAGTAGTATCCGGGGTCCGCCCCAGCATTTT. Variable domain in full (rest from reference TRBV19 and TRBJ1-5): DGGITQSPKYLFRKEGQNVTLSCEQNLNHDAMYWYRQDPGQGLRLIYYSQIVNDFQKGDIAEGYSVSREKKESFPLTVTSAQKNPTAFYLCASSIRGPPQHFGDGTRLSIL.

This clone is a singleton in its sample. The gene calls are TRBV19 and TRBJ1-1, with a tentative D call TRBD1 (5 bases). Germline values: CDR1 LNHDA, CDR2 SQIVND (reference sequence). CDR3 length equals 13 residues. V was shortened by 7 bases and J by 5 bases, with 14 bases between the two germline ends. The CDR3, as DNA: TGTGCCAGTATCCCACCGGGGGAGACTGAAGCTTTCTTT. Translation gives CASIPPGETEAFF.

The chain carries TRBV20-1 and TRBJ1-2; D is undetermined. Germline V gene data show CDR1 as DFQATT and CDR2 as SNEGSKA (reference sequence). The length of the CDR3 is 8 residues. Trimming stripped 5 bases from V and 8 bases from J, with 3 bases between. In DNA form, the CDR3 reads TGCAGTGCTTCGGGCTACACCTTC. Its protein product is CSASGYTF.

V gene TRBV7-8 combines with J gene TRBJ2-5; 10 bases are shared with TRBD2. V was clipped by 2 bases and J by 7 bases; unmatched bases: 10. The CDR3 loop spans 16 amino acids. CDR1 and CDR2 (germline): SGHVS, FQNEAQ. In nucleotides, the CDR3 is TGTGCCAGCAGCTTAACCGGGACTAGCGCCCTGGGGACCCAGTACTTC. Its protein is CASSLTGTSALGTQYF.

V usage is TRBV5-8 and J usage is TRBJ2-3; D remains unclear. The V gene lost 4 bases and the J gene lost 1 base, with 16 bases spanning the gap. CDR1 is SGHTS and CDR2 is YDEGEE in the germline V gene. CDR3 length: 16 amino acids. The CDR3 DNA follows: TGTGCCAGCAGCCCCTCACCCCGGTCTGGCACAGATACGCAGTATTTT. Translated: CASSPSPRSGTDTQYF. The entire variable domain, with the rest obtained from reference TRBV5-8 and TRBJ2-3, is as follows: EAGVTQSPTHLIKTRGQQATLRCSPISGHTSVYWYQQALGLGLQFLLWYDEGEERNRGNFPPRFSGRQFPNYSSELNVNALELEDSALYLCASSPSPRSGTDTQYFGPGTRLTVL.

This sequence joins TRBV29-1 and TRBJ1-2; 8 nucleotides line up with TRBD1. The CDR3 loop spans 13 amino acids. Germline trimming cut 3 bases from V and 4 bases from J; bases unmatched to any gene: 4. CDR1 and CDR2 (germline): SQVTM, ANQGSEA. The CDR3 loop reads CSVDWQGAYGYTF. CDR3 in DNA: TGCAGCGTTGATTGGCAGGGGGCCTATGGCTACACCTTC.